The clone carrying this T cell receptor beta chain has a count of ten or more. This record belongs to a study of CD8 T cells in ankylosing spondylitis. Using its own MiXCR run on the 5' RACE reads, TCRdb lists one record per CDR3 protein. Of 250,000 to 400,000 distinct CDR3 sequences listed, around a tenth were seen once; the top ten hold roughly a tenth. Germline V gives CDR1 SGHTA, CDR2 FQGNSA. This CDR3 is 14 amino acids long. With 3 bases removed from V and 4 bases from J, the gap between germline ends came to 12 bases. The sequencing sample was made of blood, either unsorted or a sorted T cell fraction (not recorded which). The TCR sequence derives from a female donor with ankylosing spondylitis or in good health (not recorded which). The V call is TRBV7-2, the J call TRBJ2-5; D gene uncertain. In DNA form, the CDR3 reads TGTGCCAGCAGCTTTCCCCTTAAGCTAGAGACCCAGTACTTC. Translated: CASSFPLKLETQYF.